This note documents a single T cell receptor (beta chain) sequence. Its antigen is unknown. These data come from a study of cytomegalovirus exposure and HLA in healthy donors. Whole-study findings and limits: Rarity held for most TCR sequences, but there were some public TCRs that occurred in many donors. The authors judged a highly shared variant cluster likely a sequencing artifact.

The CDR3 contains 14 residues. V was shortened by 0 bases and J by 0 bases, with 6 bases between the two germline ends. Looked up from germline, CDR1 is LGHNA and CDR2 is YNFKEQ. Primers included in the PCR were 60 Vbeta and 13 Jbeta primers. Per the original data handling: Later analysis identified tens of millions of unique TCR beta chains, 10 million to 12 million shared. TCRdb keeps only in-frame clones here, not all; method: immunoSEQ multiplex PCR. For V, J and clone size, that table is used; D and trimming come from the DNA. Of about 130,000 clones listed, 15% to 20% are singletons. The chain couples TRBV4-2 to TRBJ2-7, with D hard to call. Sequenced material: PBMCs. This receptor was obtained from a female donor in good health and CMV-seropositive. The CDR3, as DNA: TGTGCCAGCAGCCAAGACCCGAGCTCCTACGAGCAGTACTTC. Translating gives CASSQDPSSYEQYF.